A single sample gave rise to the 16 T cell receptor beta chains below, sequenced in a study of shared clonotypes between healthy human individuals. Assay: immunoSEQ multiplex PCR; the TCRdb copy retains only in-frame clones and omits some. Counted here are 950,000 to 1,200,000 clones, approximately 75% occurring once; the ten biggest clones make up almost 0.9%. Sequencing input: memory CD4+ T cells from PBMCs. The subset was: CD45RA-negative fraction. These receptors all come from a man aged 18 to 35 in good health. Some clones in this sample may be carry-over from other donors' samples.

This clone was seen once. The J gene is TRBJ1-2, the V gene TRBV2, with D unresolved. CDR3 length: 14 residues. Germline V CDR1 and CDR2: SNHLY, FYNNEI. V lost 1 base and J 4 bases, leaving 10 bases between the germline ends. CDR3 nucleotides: TGTGCCAGCAGTGAAGTTGAGAAAAGCTATGGCTACACCTTC. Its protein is CASSEVEKSYGYTF.

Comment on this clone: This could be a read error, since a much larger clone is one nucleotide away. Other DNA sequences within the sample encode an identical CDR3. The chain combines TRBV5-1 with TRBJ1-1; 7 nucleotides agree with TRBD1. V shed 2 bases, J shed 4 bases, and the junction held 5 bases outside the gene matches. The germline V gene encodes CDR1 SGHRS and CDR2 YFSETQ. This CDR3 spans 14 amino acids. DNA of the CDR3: TGCGCCAGCAGCTTTTCAGGGGGTGGCACTGAAGCTTTCTTT. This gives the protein CASSFSGGGTEAFF. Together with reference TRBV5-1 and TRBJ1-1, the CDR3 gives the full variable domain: KAGVTQTPRYLIKTRGQQVTLSCSPISGHRSVSWYQQTPGQGLQFLFEYFSETQRNKGNFPGRFSGRQFSNSRSEMNVSTLELGDSALYLCASSFSGGGTEAFFGQGTRLTVV.

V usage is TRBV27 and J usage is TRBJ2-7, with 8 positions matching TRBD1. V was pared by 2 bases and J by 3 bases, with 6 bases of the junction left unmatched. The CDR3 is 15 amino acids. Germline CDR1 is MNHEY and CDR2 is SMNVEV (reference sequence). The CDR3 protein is CASSLSGTGGYEQYF. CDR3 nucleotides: TGTGCCAGCAGTTTAAGTGGAACAGGGGGCTACGAGCAGTACTTC.

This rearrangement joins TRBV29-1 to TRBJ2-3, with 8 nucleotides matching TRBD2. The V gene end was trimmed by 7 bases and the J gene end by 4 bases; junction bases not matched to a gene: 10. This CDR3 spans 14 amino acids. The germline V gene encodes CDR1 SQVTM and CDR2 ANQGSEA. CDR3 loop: CSAPVAGGADTQYF. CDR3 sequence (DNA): TGCAGCGCCCCGGTGGCGGGAGGCGCAGATACGCAGTATTTT.

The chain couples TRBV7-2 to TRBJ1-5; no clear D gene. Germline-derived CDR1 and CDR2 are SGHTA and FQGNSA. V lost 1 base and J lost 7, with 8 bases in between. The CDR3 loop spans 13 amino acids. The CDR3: CASSLDLSQPQHF. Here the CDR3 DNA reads TGTGCCAGCAGCTTAGATTTAAGCCAGCCCCAGCATTTT.

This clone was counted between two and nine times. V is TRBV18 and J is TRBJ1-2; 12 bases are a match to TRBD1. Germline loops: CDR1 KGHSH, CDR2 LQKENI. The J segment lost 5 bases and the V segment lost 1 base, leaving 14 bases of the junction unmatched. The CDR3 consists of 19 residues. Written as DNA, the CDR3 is TGTGCCAGCTCACCACAACCACCGGGACAGGGGGCGAGTGGGTATGGCTACACCTTC. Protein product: CASSPQPPGQGASGYGYTF.

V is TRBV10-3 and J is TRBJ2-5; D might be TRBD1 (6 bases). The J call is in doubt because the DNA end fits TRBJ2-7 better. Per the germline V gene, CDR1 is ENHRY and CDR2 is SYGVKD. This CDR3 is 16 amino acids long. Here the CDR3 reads CAISAGQGTVTYEQYF. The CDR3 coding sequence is TGTGCCATCAGTGCGGGTCAGGGGACCGTAACCTACGAGCAGTACTTC.

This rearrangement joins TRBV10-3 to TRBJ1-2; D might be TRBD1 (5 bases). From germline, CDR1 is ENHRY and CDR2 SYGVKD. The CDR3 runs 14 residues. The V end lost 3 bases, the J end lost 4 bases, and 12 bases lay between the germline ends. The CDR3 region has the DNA TGTGCCATCAGTGAAGGTAGGGGAGGCTATGGCTACACCTTC. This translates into CAISEGRGGYGYTF.

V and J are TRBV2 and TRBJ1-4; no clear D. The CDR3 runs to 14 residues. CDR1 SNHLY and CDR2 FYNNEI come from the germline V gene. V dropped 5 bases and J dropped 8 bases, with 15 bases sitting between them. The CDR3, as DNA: TGTGCCAGCAGTAACCGAGGGAGCGGGGAAAAACTGTTTTTT. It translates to CASSNRGSGEKLFF.

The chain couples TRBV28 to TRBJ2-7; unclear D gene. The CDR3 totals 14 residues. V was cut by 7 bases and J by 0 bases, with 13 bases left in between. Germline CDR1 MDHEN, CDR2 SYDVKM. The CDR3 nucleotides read TGTGCCAGCACCCACGCGGCTCGCTCCTACGAGCAGTACTTC. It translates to CASTHAARSYEQYF.

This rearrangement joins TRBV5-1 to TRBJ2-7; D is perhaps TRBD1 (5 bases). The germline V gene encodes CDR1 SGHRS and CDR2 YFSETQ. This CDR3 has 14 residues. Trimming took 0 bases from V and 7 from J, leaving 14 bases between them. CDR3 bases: TGCGCCAGCAGCTTGGCAGATTTGGGGCGGGAGCAGTACTTC. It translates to CASSLADLGREQYF.

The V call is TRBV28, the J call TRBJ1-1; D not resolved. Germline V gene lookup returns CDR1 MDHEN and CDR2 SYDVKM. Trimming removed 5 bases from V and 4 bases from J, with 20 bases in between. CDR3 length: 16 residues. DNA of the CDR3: TGTGCCAGCAGTCCCTTCGGCAGGAGCGGGAGCACTGAAGCTTTCTTT. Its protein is CASSPFGRSGSTEAFF.

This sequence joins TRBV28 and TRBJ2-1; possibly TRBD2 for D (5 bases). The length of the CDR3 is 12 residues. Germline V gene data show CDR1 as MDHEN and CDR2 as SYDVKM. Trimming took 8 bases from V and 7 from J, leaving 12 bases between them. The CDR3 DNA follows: TGTGCCAGCTCTTATCGCGGGAATGAGCAGTTCTTC. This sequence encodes CASSYRGNEQFF.

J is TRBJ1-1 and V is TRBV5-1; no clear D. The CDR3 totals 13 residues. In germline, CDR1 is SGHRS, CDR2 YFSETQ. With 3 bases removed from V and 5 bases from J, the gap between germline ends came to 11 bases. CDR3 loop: CASSSLLGTEAFF. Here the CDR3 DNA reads TGCGCCAGCAGCTCACTACTTGGGACTGAAGCTTTCTTT.

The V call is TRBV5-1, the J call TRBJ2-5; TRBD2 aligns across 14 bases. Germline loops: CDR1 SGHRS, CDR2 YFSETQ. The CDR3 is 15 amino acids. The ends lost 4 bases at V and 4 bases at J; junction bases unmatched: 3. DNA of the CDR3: TGCGCCAGCAGCAAGGGACTAGCGGGAGTAGAGACCCAGTACTTC. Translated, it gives CASSKGLAGVETQYF. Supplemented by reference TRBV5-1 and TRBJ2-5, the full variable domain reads KAGVTQTPRYLIKTRGQQVTLSCSPISGHRSVSWYQQTPGQGLQFLFEYFSETQRNKGNFPGRFSGRQFSNSRSEMNVSTLELGDSALYLCASSKGLAGVETQYFGPGTRLLVL.

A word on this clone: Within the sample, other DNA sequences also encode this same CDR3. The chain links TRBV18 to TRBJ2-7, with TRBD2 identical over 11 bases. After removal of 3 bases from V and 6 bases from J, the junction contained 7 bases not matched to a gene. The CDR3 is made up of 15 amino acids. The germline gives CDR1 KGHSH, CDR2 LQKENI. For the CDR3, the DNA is TGTGCCAGCTCACCGCGGCTAGCGGGAGGAAGCGAGCAGTACTTC. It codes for CASSPRLAGGSEQYF.